The 21 T cell receptor beta chains below were found in one sample sequenced in a study of cytomegalovirus exposure and HLA in healthy donors. The assay was immunoSEQ multiplex PCR, and TCRdb's table has in-frame clones only and misses some. The sample records 120,000 or so clones, approximately 87% being singletons. Sequenced input: PBMCs. These receptors were collected from a woman under 40 in good health and CMV-seronegative.

V usage is TRBV25-1 and J usage is TRBJ2-2; TRBD1 matches 7 bases. The V and J ends lost 4 bases and 1 base, in that order; junction bases with no gene match: 6. The CDR3 loop spans 16 amino acids. Germline CDR1 and CDR2: MGHDK and SYGVNS. The CDR3 bases are TGTGCCAGCAGTGCGGGACAGACAAGGAACACCGGGGAGCTGTTTTTT. It specifies CASSAGQTRNTGELFF. Variable domain in full (rest from reference TRBV25-1 and TRBJ2-2): EADIYQTPRYLVIGTGKKITLECSQTMGHDKMYWYQQDPGMELHLIHYSYGVNSTEKGDLSSESTVSRIRTEHFPLTLESARPSHTSQYLCASSAGQTRNTGELFFGEGSRLTVL.

The chain has TRBV30 and TRBJ1-2, with D perhaps matching TRBD1 (6 bases). CDR1 and CDR2 (germline): GTSNPN, SVGIG (reference sequence). V lost 0 bases and J 4 bases, leaving 12 bases between the germline ends. This CDR3 spans 14 amino acids. The CDR3 DNA reads as TGTGCCTGGAGTGTGGGGCAGGGGCGCTATGGCTACACCTTC. Translation gives CAWSVGQGRYGYTF.

The rearrangement joins TRBV6-1 to TRBJ1-2, with TRBD1 matching over 10 bases. The V gene's germline CDR1 is MNHNS and CDR2 SASEGT. V shed 2 bases, J shed 9 bases, and the junction held 6 bases outside the gene matches. The CDR3 consists of 14 residues. DNA for the CDR3: TGTGCCAGCAGTGAATGGGACAGGGGTTCTCGCTACACCTTC. It yields the protein CASSEWDRGSRYTF.

This chain connects TRBV2 to TRBJ2-2; D might be TRBD2 (5 bases). CDR1 is SNHLY, CDR2 FYNNEI, per germline. The CDR3 runs 14 residues. V was clipped by 7 bases and J by 0 bases, with 9 bases between them. As DNA, the CDR3 is TGTGCCAGCAAAGCTAGCTCGAACACCGGGGAGCTGTTTTTT. Its translation is CASKASSNTGELFF.

This chain connects TRBV18 to TRBJ2-5; D may be TRBD1 (6 bases). V lost 1 base and J lost 6, with 12 bases in between. The CDR3 has 14 residues. Germline V gives CDR1 KGHSH, CDR2 LQKENI. The CDR3: CASSPQRDTQTQYF. The CDR3 nucleotides are TGTGCCAGCTCACCACAACGGGACACGCAGACCCAGTACTTC.

The chain recombines TRBV16 with TRBJ2-7, with D hard to call. V was pared by 0 bases and J by 7 bases, with 7 bases between. CDR3 length: 12 amino acids. The germline CDR1 and CDR2 sequences are KGHSY and FQNENV. This chain's CDR3 is CASSQSVLEQYF. CDR3 sequence (DNA): TGTGCCAGCAGCCAATCGGTGCTAGAGCAGTACTTC.

This clone was counted only a few times. The V and J genes are TRBV30 and TRBJ1-1; 7 bases align to TRBD1. This CDR3 region has 13 residues. CDR1 is GTSNPN and CDR2 is SVGIG in the germline V gene (reference sequence). Losses at the gene ends were 3 bases for V and 0 bases for J; bases not matched to a gene: 1. The CDR3 sequence: CAWSGTVNTEAFF. CDR3 DNA sequence: TGTGCCTGGAGCGGGACAGTGAACACTGAAGCTTTCTTT.

The chain uses TRBV2 and TRBJ1-4; D unclear. Trimming stripped 6 bases from V and 5 bases from J, with 19 bases between. The germline gives CDR1 SNHLY, CDR2 FYNNEI. The CDR3 runs 16 residues. The CDR3 loop reads CASSRGRVWANEKLFF. In DNA form, the CDR3 reads TGTGCCAGCAGCCGGGGAAGGGTCTGGGCCAATGAAAAACTGTTTTTT. The full variable domain, with the rest looked up from reference TRBV2 and TRBJ1-4, is EPEVTQTPSHQVTQMGQEVILRCVPISNHLYFYWYRQILGQKVEFLVSFYNNEISEKSEIFDDQFSVERPDGSNFTLKIRSTKLEDSAMYFCASSRGRVWANEKLFFGSGTQLSVL.

Here the CDR3 reads CASSQEQGLSEQYF. The DNA for the CDR3 is TGCGCCAGCAGCCAAGAACAGGGCTTGTCGGAGCAGTACTTC. The V gene is TRBV4-1, the J gene TRBJ2-7; tentatively, D is TRBD1 (6 bases). V was pared by 0 bases and J by 7 bases, with 13 bases between. The germline gives CDR1 MGHRA, CDR2 YSYEKL. The CDR3 has 14 residues.

This clone came up once. The CDR3 DNA sequence: TGTGCCAGCAGCAATCCCGCAGGGGGTAATGAAAAACTGTTTTTT. Translation gives CASSNPAGGNEKLFF. The chain has TRBV7-9 and TRBJ1-4, with TRBD1 matching 7 bases. V was clipped by 5 bases and J by 4 bases; unmatched bases: 7. The germline V gene encodes CDR1 SEHNR and CDR2 FQNEAQ (reference sequence). The length of the CDR3 is 15 residues.

The chain employs TRBV7-2 and TRBJ1-1; D possibly corresponds to TRBD1 (6 bases). CDR3 length: 14 residues. V lost 3 bases and J lost 0, with 8 bases in between. From germline, CDR1 is SGHTA and CDR2 FQGNSA. The CDR3 reads CASSFRGMNTEAFF. In DNA, the CDR3 is TGTGCCAGCAGCTTCAGGGGAATGAACACTGAAGCTTTCTTT.

This chain uses TRBV29-1 with TRBJ2-3; D possibly corresponds to TRBD2 (5 bases). The CDR3 extends over 13 amino acids. With 1 base removed from V and 4 bases from J, the gap between germline ends came to 9 bases. Germline CDR1 is SQVTM and CDR2 is ANQGSEA. The CDR3 region is CSVEVGVSDTQYF. The CDR3 DNA sequence: TGCAGCGTTGAAGTGGGAGTTTCAGATACGCAGTATTTT.

The chain combines TRBV29-1 with TRBJ1-5; TRBD1 matches at 9 bases. CDR3 length: 15 residues. The germline CDR1 and CDR2 sequences are SQVTM and ANQGSEA. With 5 bases clipped from V and 5 bases from J, the junction kept 10 bases outside the gene matches. CDR3 bases: TGCAGCGTTACTCCGGGACAGGGAGCGGATCAGCCCCAGCATTTT. This codes for CSVTPGQGADQPQHF.

This chain joins TRBV29-1 and TRBJ1-2; tentatively, D is TRBD1 (5 bases). The length of the CDR3 is 14 residues. CDR1 and CDR2 from the germline V gene are SQVTM and ANQGSEA. Between the trimmed V and J ends, which lost 1 base and 4 bases, there was a span of 13 bases. The chain's CDR3 is CSVEVVGGTYGYTF. CDR3 nucleotide sequence: TGCAGCGTTGAAGTAGTGGGGGGTACCTATGGCTACACCTTC.

The V gene is TRBV30, the J gene TRBJ2-7, with D perhaps matching TRBD1 (6 bases). The CDR3 covers 13 residues. Germline V gives CDR1 GTSNPN, CDR2 SVGIG (reference sequence). Trimming removed 0 bases at V and 6 bases at J, with 12 bases between. The CDR3 spells CAWSVRGPVEQYF. CDR3 bases: TGTGCCTGGAGTGTCAGGGGCCCGGTCGAGCAGTACTTC. The variable domain in full, with the rest retrieved from reference TRBV30 and TRBJ2-7, is SQTIHQWPATLVQPVGSPLSLECTVEGTSNPNLYWYRQAAGRGLQLLFYSVGIGQISSEVPQNLSASRPQDRQFILSSKKLLLSDSGFYLCAWSVRGPVEQYFGPGTRLTVT.

This clone has only a few counts. The V gene is TRBV6-5, the J gene TRBJ1-2; 9 bases are a match to TRBD1. In germline, CDR1 is MNHEY, CDR2 SVGAGI. V trimming: 6 bases; J trimming: 7 bases; junction bases outside the gene matches: 3. This CDR3 has 12 amino acids. The CDR3 DNA reads as TGTGCCAGCAGGACGACAGGGGGTGGCTACACCTTC. Translated: CASRTTGGGYTF.

Turning to this clone: This same CDR3 is encoded by further DNA sequences in the sample. The chain recombines TRBV20-1 with TRBJ1-1; no clear D gene. CDR3 length equals 11 residues. Trimming shortened V by 0 bases and J by 3 bases, and 2 bases separated the two germline ends. The germline V gene has CDR1 DFQATT and CDR2 SNEGSKA (reference sequence). The chain's CDR3 is CSARDYTEAFF. The CDR3 coding sequence is TGCAGTGCTAGAGACTACACTGAAGCTTTCTTT.

The gene calls are TRBV27 and TRBJ1-3; TRBD1 aligns across 8 bases. The CDR3 covers 14 residues. V shed 4 bases, J shed 2 bases, and the junction held 1 base outside the gene matches. Germline V gene lookup returns CDR1 MNHEY and CDR2 SMNVEV (reference sequence). The CDR3 is CASSSRGPGNTIYF. DNA of the CDR3: TGTGCCAGCAGTTCCAGGGGGCCTGGAAACACCATATATTTT.

This rearrangement joins TRBV4-3 to TRBJ2-1; 8 bases map to TRBD1. V was clipped by 1 base and J by 9 bases; unmatched bases: 8. This CDR3 is 15 amino acids long. The germline gives CDR1 LGHNA, CDR2 YSLEER. DNA for the CDR3: TGCGCCAGCAGCCAAGCGGGCAGGGGGCAGGGTGAGCAGTTCTTC. Translation: CASSQAGRGQGEQFF.

The CDR3 coding sequence is TGTGCCAGCAGGGCCCGGACAGGGGGCTCGAACTATGGCTACACCTTC. It encodes CASRARTGGSNYGYTF. The chain uses TRBV2 and TRBJ1-2; 11 bases map to TRBD1. This CDR3 comprises 16 residues. After removal of 6 bases from V and 2 bases from J, the junction contained 8 bases not matched to a gene. The germline V gene has CDR1 SNHLY and CDR2 FYNNEI.

CDR3 sequence (DNA): TGTGCCAGCAGCGGTGGAGGGACCACCGGGGAGCTGTTTTTT. Its protein is CASSGGGTTGELFF. The chain combines TRBV9 with TRBJ2-2, with a tentative D call TRBD2 (6 bases). Trimming removed 3 bases at V and 4 bases at J, with 10 bases between. Germline V gives CDR1 SGDLS, CDR2 YYNGEE. This CDR3 comprises 14 residues.